The sequence of this T cell receptor (beta chain) was determined in a study of blood T cells in healthy people across ages. The CDR3 is made up of 14 amino acids. Germline values: CDR1 SGHDN, CDR2 FVKESK. V lost 4 bases and J 2 bases, leaving 10 bases between the germline ends. Through a sample-barcoded 5' primer and a J-beta primer mix, a second PCR was run for roughly 6 to 12 cycles. TCRdb recomputed calls from the 5' RACE reads with MiXCR, one row per CDR3 protein. The sample has about 1,400,000 distinct CDR3 sequences; approximately 63% are singletons. The study drew donors from healthy Caucasian individuals in Russia aged roughly 6 to 90. The extraction recovered at least 5.5 micrograms of total RNA per sample. General observations from the study: In older individuals, TCR beta diversity per million T cells was lower, falling roughly linearly with age.

With regard to this clonotype: Antigen specificity is unknown.

This chain joins TRBV14 and TRBJ2-3; no firm D call. Sequenced: blood. The sequence was obtained from a man aged 18 to 29 in good health. This chain's CDR3 is CASSPLYNTDTQYF. The CDR3 bases are TGTGCCAGCAGCCCCCTTTATAACACAGATACGCAGTATTTT.